This TCR beta chain came from a study of siplizumab effects on memory and regulatory T cells (dated by TCRdb to the late 2010s). Regarding the research as a whole: Paired mixed lymphocyte reactions were run with siplizumab at 1 ug/mL and without drug, across several responder-stimulator pairs. The effect of the anti-CD2 antibody siplizumab on alloreactive T-cell subsets was examined in allogeneic mixed lymphocyte reactions constructed from human PBMCs.

On the study overall, not on this receptor specifically: For roughly 80-96% of proliferating CD4+ or CD8+ clones, no naive or memory phenotype could be assigned. Greater diversity appeared to be present in unstimulated naive T cells than in memory T cells, and a substantial contribution to the alloresponse seemed to be made by naive cells. Whether proliferating Tregs from siplizumab cultures were suppressive was not functionally confirmed. The cumulative frequency of alloreactive sequences traceable to unstimulated CD4+ memory T cells was significantly reduced by siplizumab. Because sequences at frequencies below about 10^-5 were poorly captured, only a minor fraction of alloreactive clones could be mapped back to unstimulated subsets. Of the alloreactive CD4+ clones that could be mapped, the Treg-derived share averaged approximately 67% with siplizumab compared with about 25% in control reactions.

Library preparation employed the immunoSEQ multiplex PCR assay. Each sample had around 92,000 TCR templates assayed by the deep sequencing platform. Genomic DNA extracted from sorted T cells was the material used for TCRbeta CDR3 sequencing. Concerning the study's data processing: The R programming language was used for clonal analysis of the TCRbeta CDR3 data. Comparing unstimulated samples against CFSE-low samples taken after the reaction was how alloreactive CD4+ and CD8+ clones were defined. Regulatory or non-regulatory origin was assigned to alloreactive CD4+ clones by matching of sequences to sorted unstimulated Treg and non-Treg repertoires. TCRdb re-hosts the immuneACCESS table, in-frame sequences only. Its copies lack some clones; in the studies checked, an unresolved V gene accounts for under half of them, and the cause for the rest is not known. D and trimming come from the DNA, and the V and J calls and clone size come from that table. The sample table shows around 9,500 clones, and approximately 40% are seen once. The top ten clones comprise under 9% of the sample.

CDR1 and CDR2 (SGHDN, FVKESK) derive from the germline V gene. The CDR3 covers 15 residues, taking in both the cysteine and the phenylalanine. Left in the record is the CDR3 DNA by itself, 45 bases read in frame from the first base. The V end gives up 1 base and the J end 5 bases, leaving 2 bases in the junction not matched to a gene. Mixed lymphocyte reaction cells were cocultured at 37°C for 5 to 6 days. Responder PBMCs were labelled with CFSE, stimulator PBMCs were labelled with Violet Dye, and the two were mixed at a 1:1 ratio. Sorted unstimulated T cells, along with proliferating T cells recovered from mixed lymphocyte reactions, underwent TCRbeta CDR3 sequencing. Fresh whole blood from about 10 HLA-typed healthy donors served as the source for isolating PBMCs. Proliferating CFSE-low responder T cells were FACS-sorted after the mixed lymphocyte reaction for TCR sequencing. This clone is deemed medium-sized (0.01 to 0.1%). The clone's antigen remains unknown. No much larger clonotype is one base removed from it; base qualities were not supplied.

The chain links TRBV14 with TRBJ2-5; 12 bases in between match TRBD2. Material: CFSE-low (dividing) CD4+ T cells sorted from an allogeneic mixed lymphocyte reaction. This TCR was recovered from a human donor in good health; the cells came from an allogeneic mixed lymphocyte reaction. The CDR3 amino acid sequence is: CASSQALAGGETQYF. The DNA sequence reads TGTGCCAGCAGCCAAGCTCTAGCGGGAGGGGAGACCCAGTACTTC.